A single sample is the source of the 5 T cell receptor beta chains below, sequenced in a study of blood T cell repertoires in COVID-19. This table comes from immunoSEQ multiplex PCR, and its TCRdb copy is limited to in-frame clones, with some not included. This repertoire shows about 150,000 clones, approximately 91% found once; its top ten account for nearly 0.55%. The source material was peripheral blood. These TCRs come from a man aged 45 to 65 with acute or convalescent COVID-19.

This chain joins TRBV9 and TRBJ2-5; a possible D gene is TRBD1 (5 bases). The CDR3 is made up of 14 amino acids. The V gene lost 3 bases and the J gene lost 2 bases, with 11 bases spanning the gap. CDR1 is SGDLS, CDR2 YYNGEE, per germline. The CDR3 DNA is TGTGCCAGCAGCGCAGGGAACGGGCAAGAGACCCAGTACTTC. It is translated as CASSAGNGQETQYF.

This clone was counted once. The V call is TRBV5-4, the J call TRBJ1-6, with D possibly TRBD1 on 6 matching bases. V was shortened by 0 bases and J by 10 bases, with 14 bases between the two germline ends. Germline CDR1 reads SGHNT; CDR2 reads YYREEE (reference sequence). The CDR3 extends over 15 amino acids. The CDR3: CASSLVGGQGSPLHF. The DNA for the CDR3 is TGTGCCAGCAGCTTGGTTGGGGGCCAGGGCTCACCCCTCCACTTT.

This clone has only a few counts. This chain links TRBV9 with TRBJ1-1; 10 nucleotides line up with TRBD1. Germline CDR1 reads SGDLS; CDR2 reads YYNGEE. V shed 3 bases and J 5 bases; nucleotides not matched to a gene: 7. This CDR3 spans 15 amino acids. CDR3 sequence: CASSDGDRGRTEAFF. The CDR3 region has the DNA TGTGCCAGCAGCGACGGGGACAGGGGTCGAACTGAAGCTTTCTTT. The full variable domain, rest sourced from reference TRBV9 and TRBJ1-1, is DSGVTQTPKHLITATGQRVTLRCSPRSGDLSVYWYQQSLDQGLQFLIQYYNGEERAKGNILERFSAQQFPDLHSELNLSSLELGDSALYFCASSDGDRGRTEAFFGQGTRLTVV.

The chain uses TRBV28 and TRBJ2-3; 10 bases map to TRBD2. Germline CDR1 and CDR2: MDHEN and SYDVKM. The CDR3 loop spans 18 amino acids. The J segment lost 6 bases and the V segment lost 2 bases, leaving 14 bases of the junction unmatched. CDR3 in amino acids: CASSLPGTSERRGDTQYF. CDR3 sequence (DNA): TGTGCCAGCAGTTTACCCGGGACTAGCGAACGTAGAGGGGATACGCAGTATTTT. Complete variable domain (other parts from reference TRBV28 and TRBJ2-3): DVKVTQSSRYLVKRTGEKVFLECVQDMDHENMFWYRQDPGLGLRLIYFSYDVKMKEKGDIPEGYSVSREKKERFSLILESASTNQTSMYLCASSLPGTSERRGDTQYFGPGTRLTVL.

The genes are TRBV6-1 and TRBJ1-5, with 7 bases that match TRBD1. The CDR3 has 15 residues. CDR1 MNHNS and CDR2 SASEGT come from the germline V gene. The J segment lost 7 bases and the V segment lost 3 bases, leaving 9 bases of the junction unmatched. The CDR3 protein is CASSEVGQKSQPQHF. The CDR3 DNA reads as TGTGCCAGCAGTGAGGTGGGACAGAAAAGCCAGCCCCAGCATTTT.